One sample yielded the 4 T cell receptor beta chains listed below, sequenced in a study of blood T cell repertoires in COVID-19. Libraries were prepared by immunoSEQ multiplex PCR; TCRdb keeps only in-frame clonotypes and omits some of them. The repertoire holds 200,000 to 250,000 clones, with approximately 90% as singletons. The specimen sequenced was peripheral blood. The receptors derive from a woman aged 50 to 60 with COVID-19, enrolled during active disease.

The CDR3, as DNA: TGCGCCAGCAGCTCCCGGACAGGGGGCTCCTCCTACGAGCAGTACGTC. Its protein is CASSSRTGGSSYEQYV. The rearrangement joins TRBV5-1 to TRBJ2-7; 11 bases are shared with TRBD1. CDR3 length equals 16 residues. The trim removed 3 bases at V and 0 bases at J, leaving 5 bases unmatched. Germline V gene data show CDR1 as SGHRS and CDR2 as YFSETQ.

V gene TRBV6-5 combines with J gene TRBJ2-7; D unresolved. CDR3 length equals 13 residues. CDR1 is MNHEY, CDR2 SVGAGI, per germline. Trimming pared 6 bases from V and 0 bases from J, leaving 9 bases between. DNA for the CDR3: TGTGCCAGCAGACCGGAGAACTCCTACGAGCAGTACGTC. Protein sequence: CASRPENSYEQYV.

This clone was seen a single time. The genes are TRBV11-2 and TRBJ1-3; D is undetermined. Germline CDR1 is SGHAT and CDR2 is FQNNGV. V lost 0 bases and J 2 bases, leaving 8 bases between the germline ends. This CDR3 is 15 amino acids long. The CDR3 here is CASSLDPRTGNTIYF. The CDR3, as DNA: TGTGCCAGCAGCTTAGATCCCAGAACTGGAAACACCATATATTTT.

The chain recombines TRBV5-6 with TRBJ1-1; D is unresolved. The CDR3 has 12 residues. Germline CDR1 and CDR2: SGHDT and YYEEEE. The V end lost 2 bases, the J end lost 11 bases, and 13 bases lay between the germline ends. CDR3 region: CASSLSGRGAFF. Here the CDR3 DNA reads TGTGCCAGCAGCTTATCTGGAAGAGGGGCTTTCTTT.